The present T cell receptor beta chain was sequenced within a study of cytomegalovirus exposure and HLA in healthy donors. PCR employed 60 Vbeta and 13 Jbeta primers. Sequencing used immunoSEQ multiplex PCR; TCRdb keeps in-frame clones, though not all of them. The sample consists of approximately 150,000 clones, approximately 70% of them appearing once. Germline values: CDR1 SGDLS, CDR2 YYNGEE. The ends lost 2 bases at V and 6 bases at J; junction bases unmatched: 12. This CDR3 region has 18 residues. The rearrangement uses TRBV9 and TRBJ2-3; TRBD2 matches at 13 bases. This clonotype was sampled from a woman in her thirties or forties in good health and CMV-seropositive. The specimen sequenced was PBMCs. The DNA for the CDR3 is TGTGCCAGCAGCGTTCCCCGTAAACTAGCGGGGGGGGTTGATACGCAGTATTTT. Residues: CASSVPRKLAGGVDTQYF.